These T cell receptor beta chains were read from a single sample in a study of control samples from healthy donors and cancer patients. Only in-frame clones appear in the TCRdb table, and some are missing; sequencing was by immunoSEQ multiplex PCR. Here the sample spans roughly 83,000 clones, around 82% being singletons. Sequencing was done on a sample of blood. The receptors shown here come from a woman aged 60-75 years in good health. Each CDR3 is given with its conserved first and last residue. A D gene is named only where the DNA matches it firmly. For some rows the clone size is stated as once, few or many, or as a class when expanded; others skip it.

v_call: TRBV6-2/TRBV6-3
j_call: TRBJ2-7
d_call: TRBD1
clone_size: once
cdr3_nt: TGTGCCAGCAGTTACTCCGGGACAGGGGGCTACGAGCAGTACTTC
cdr3_aa: CASSYSGTGGYEQYF

v_call: TRBV14
j_call: TRBJ1-4
d_call: .
clone_size: .
cdr3_nt: TGTGCCAGCAGCCAAGAGCCGGGAAAAAAACTGTTTTTT
cdr3_aa: CASSQEPGKKLFF

v_call: TRBV7-9
j_call: TRBJ2-3
d_call: TRBD2
clone_size: many
cdr3_nt: TGTGCCAGCAGCTTAGGGGGACTAGCGGGAGCAACAGATACGCAGTATTTT
cdr3_aa: CASSLGGLAGATDTQYF

v_call: TRBV24-1
j_call: TRBJ2-5
d_call: .
clone_size: .
cdr3_nt: TGTGCCACCAGTGATTCTAAAGGGCTGCAAGAGACCCAGTACTTC
cdr3_aa: CATSDSKGLQETQYF

v_call: TRBV6-1
j_call: TRBJ2-7
d_call: TRBD2
clone_size: few
cdr3_nt: TGTGCCAGCAGTGAGCTACCCCCGGGACTAGCTAAAGAGCAGTACTTC
cdr3_aa: CASSELPPGLAKEQYF

v_call: TRBV18
j_call: TRBJ2-7
d_call: TRBD2
clone_size: .
cdr3_nt: TGTGCCAGCTCACCTGGACTAGCGGCCCAGACAATGGGCGAGCAGTACTTC
cdr3_aa: CASSPGLAAQTMGEQYF

v_call: TRBV29-1
j_call: TRBJ2-3
d_call: .
clone_size: few
cdr3_nt: TGCAGCGCTCTCGTCGGTGAGGGGGAACAAATTACAGATACGCAGTATTTT
cdr3_aa: CSALVGEGEQITDTQYF

v_call: TRBV18
j_call: TRBJ2-5
d_call: .
clone_size: once
cdr3_nt: TGTGCCAGCTCCCCTCCGGCAGGGGGGGGCCAAGAGACCCAGTACTTC
cdr3_aa: CASSPPAGGGQETQYF

v_call: TRBV27
j_call: TRBJ2-7
d_call: .
clone_size: .
cdr3_nt: TGTGCCAGCACCCCTCCCGGCGAGCAGTACTTC
cdr3_aa: CASTPPGEQYF

v_call: TRBV7-9
j_call: TRBJ2-5
d_call: .
clone_size: .
cdr3_nt: TGTGCCAGCAGCTTCACCGGGACTCAAGAGACCCAGTACTTC
cdr3_aa: CASSFTGTQETQYF

v_call: TRBV18
j_call: TRBJ2-1
d_call: TRBD2
clone_size: .
cdr3_nt: TGTGCCAGCTCACCACCAGCGGGGGCTTACAATGAGCAGTTCTTC
cdr3_aa: CASSPPAGAYNEQFF

v_call: TRBV5-1
j_call: TRBJ2-3
d_call: TRBD2
clone_size: .
cdr3_nt: TGCGCCAGCAGCTTGGTCGGGCGGGGGGGCGTAGATACGCAGTATTTT
cdr3_aa: CASSLVGRGGVDTQYF

v_call: TRBV6-5
j_call: TRBJ1-2
d_call: TRBD1
clone_size: .
cdr3_nt: TGTGCCAGCAGGAACAGGGGGCGCGATAACTATGGCTACACCTTC
cdr3_aa: CASRNRGRDNYGYTF

v_call: TRBV28
j_call: TRBJ1-4
d_call: TRBD1
clone_size: .
cdr3_nt: TGTGCCAGCAGTTCAGGGCCCGGGACAGGAAGGGTTTGGGAAAAACTGTTTTTT
cdr3_aa: CASSSGPGTGRVWEKLFF

v_call: TRBV6-1
j_call: TRBJ2-3
d_call: TRBD2
clone_size: .
cdr3_nt: TGTGCCAGCAGTGTAAATCTAGCGGGGACCTTAAGCACAGATACGCAGTATTTT
cdr3_aa: CASSVNLAGTLSTDTQYF

v_call: TRBV9
j_call: TRBJ1-3
d_call: .
clone_size: .
cdr3_nt: TGTGCCAGCAGCGTAGCAGCAGGGACGGGAAACACCATATATTTT
cdr3_aa: CASSVAAGTGNTIYF

v_call: TRBV6-5
j_call: TRBJ2-7
d_call: TRBD2
clone_size: .
cdr3_nt: TGTGCCAGCAGTTACTCGAGGCGGGGGACCTCCTACGAGCAGTACTTC
cdr3_aa: CASSYSRRGTSYEQYF

v_call: TRBV14
j_call: TRBJ2-1
d_call: .
clone_size: .
cdr3_nt: TGTGCCAGCAGCCAAGTATCGGGAGCGTGGAGTGAGCAGTTCTTC
cdr3_aa: CASSQVSGAWSEQFF

v_call: TRBV2
j_call: TRBJ1-5
d_call: .
clone_size: .
cdr3_nt: TGTGCCAGCAAGAGGGGGGGAGGCAGCAATCAGCCCCAGCATTTT
cdr3_aa: CASKRGGGSNQPQHF

v_call: TRBV3-1/TRBV3-2
j_call: TRBJ1-3
d_call: .
clone_size: .
cdr3_nt: TGTGCCAGCAGCCCAGGTCCAAACACCATATATTTT
cdr3_aa: CASSPGPNTIYF